Presented here are 5 T cell receptor beta chains from one specimen sequenced in a study of blood T cells in healthy people across ages. It was with a sample-barcoded 5' primer and a J-beta primer mix that a second PCR of about 6 to 12 cycles was run. One entry per CDR3 protein results from TCRdb running MiXCR on the 5' RACE reads. The sample carries 600,000 or so distinct CDR3 sequences, roughly 21% recorded once. The sequenced sample consisted of blood. The receptors stem from a man in his 70s in good health.

This clonotype was detected only a few times. The chain carries TRBV29-1 and TRBJ2-1, with TRBD2 matching over 10 bases. The tail of the sequence fits TRBJ2-5 better, so the J call may be wrong. This CDR3 region has 16 residues. From germline, CDR1 is SQVTM and CDR2 ANQGSEA. The CDR3 DNA sequence: TGCAGCGTTGACTCAATTAGCGGGAGGCCAGGAGAGACCCAGTACTTC. As protein: CSVDSISGRPGETQYF.

V is TRBV18 and J is TRBJ1-4; D is possibly TRBD1 (6 bases). This CDR3 is 15 amino acids long. V lost 0 bases and J 5 bases, leaving 10 bases between the germline ends. Germline V gene lookup returns CDR1 KGHSH and CDR2 LQKENI. CDR3 nucleotides: TGTGCCAGCTCACCACCGTGGCAGGGGAATGAAAAACTGTTTTTT. It encodes CASSPPWQGNEKLFF.

This clonotype was seen repeatedly, ten times or more. The J gene is TRBJ1-2, the V gene TRBV28; TRBD1 matches at 12 bases. This CDR3 is built from 16 residues. Germline values: CDR1 MDHEN, CDR2 SYDVKM. Trimming took 3 bases from V and 4 from J; bases not matched to a gene: 6. As DNA, the CDR3 is TGTGCCAGCAGTTTGGGACAGGGGGCTCTATTCTATGGCTACACCTTC. It codes for CASSLGQGALFYGYTF.

CDR3 DNA sequence: TGTGCCAGCAGTCAACAGGGAGTGGGCTACGAGCAGTACTTC. Amino acids: CASSQQGVGYEQYF. The chain combines TRBV2 with TRBJ2-7, with a tentative D call TRBD1 (6 bases). V was trimmed by 5 bases and J by 3 bases, leaving 14 bases between them. Germline loops: CDR1 SNHLY, CDR2 FYNNEI. The CDR3 extends over 14 amino acids.

The chain carries TRBV7-2 and TRBJ2-4; D unclear. The CDR3 totals 15 residues. Looked up from germline, CDR1 is SGHTA and CDR2 is FQGNSA. The V and J ends lost 4 bases and 0 bases respectively, with 10 bases between them. CDR3 sequence reads: CASSSKALAKNIQYF. In DNA, the CDR3 is TGTGCCAGCAGCTCTAAGGCCCTAGCCAAAAACATTCAGTACTTC.